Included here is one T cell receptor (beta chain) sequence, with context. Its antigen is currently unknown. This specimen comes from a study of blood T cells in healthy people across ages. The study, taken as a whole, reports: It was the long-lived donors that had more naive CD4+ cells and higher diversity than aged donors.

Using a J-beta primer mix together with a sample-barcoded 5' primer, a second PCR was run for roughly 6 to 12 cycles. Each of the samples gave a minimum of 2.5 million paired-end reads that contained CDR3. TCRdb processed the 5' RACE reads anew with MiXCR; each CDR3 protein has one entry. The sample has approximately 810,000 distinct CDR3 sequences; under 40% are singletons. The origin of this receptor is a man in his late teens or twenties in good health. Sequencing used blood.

This CDR3 reads CSARSPSGRASTDTQYF. The CDR3 DNA follows: TGCAGTGCTAGATCTCCGTCGGGGCGAGCAAGCACAGATACGCAGTATTTT. The rearrangement links TRBV20-1 to TRBJ2-3; D is tentatively TRBD1 or TRBD2 (5 bases each). The CDR3 runs to 17 residues. V was cut by 2 bases and J by 0 bases, with 18 bases left in between. Germline assignment: CDR1 DFQATT and CDR2 SNEGSKA (reference sequence).